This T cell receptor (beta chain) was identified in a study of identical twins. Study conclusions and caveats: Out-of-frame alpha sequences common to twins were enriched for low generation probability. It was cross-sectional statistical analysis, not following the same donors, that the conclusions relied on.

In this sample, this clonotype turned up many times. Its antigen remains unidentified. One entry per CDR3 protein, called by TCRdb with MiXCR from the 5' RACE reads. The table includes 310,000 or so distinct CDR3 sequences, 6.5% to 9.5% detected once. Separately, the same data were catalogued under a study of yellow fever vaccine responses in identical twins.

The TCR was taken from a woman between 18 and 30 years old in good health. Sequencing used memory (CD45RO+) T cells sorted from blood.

CDR3 residues: CSARKGMGLNEQFF. The CDR3 nucleotides are TGCAGTGCTAGGAAAGGGATGGGATTAAATGAGCAGTTCTTC. This chain connects TRBV20-1 to TRBJ2-1; D not resolved. Looked up from germline, CDR1 is DFQATT and CDR2 is SNEGSKA (reference sequence). The CDR3 sequence is 14 residues long. Trimming removed 3 bases from V and 7 bases from J, with 16 bases in between.